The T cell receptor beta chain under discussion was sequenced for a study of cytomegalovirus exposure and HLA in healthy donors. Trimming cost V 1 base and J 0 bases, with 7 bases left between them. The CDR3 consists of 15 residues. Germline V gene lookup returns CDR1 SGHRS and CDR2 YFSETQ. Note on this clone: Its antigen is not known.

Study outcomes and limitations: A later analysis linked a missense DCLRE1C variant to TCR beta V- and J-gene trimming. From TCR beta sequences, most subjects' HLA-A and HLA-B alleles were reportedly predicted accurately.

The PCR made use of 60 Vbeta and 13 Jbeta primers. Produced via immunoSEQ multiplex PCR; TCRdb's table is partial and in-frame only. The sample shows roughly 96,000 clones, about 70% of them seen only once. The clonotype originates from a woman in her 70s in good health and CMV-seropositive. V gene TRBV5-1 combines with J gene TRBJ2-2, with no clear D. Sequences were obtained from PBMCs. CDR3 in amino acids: CASSLLGTNTGELFF. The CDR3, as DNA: TGCGCCAGCAGCTTGCTGGGCACGAACACCGGGGAGCTGTTTTTT.